This record covers a single T cell receptor beta chain. No cognate antigen has been identified for it. No base-level quality is on record; no much larger clone is a single base apart. The time point tag for this specimen amounts to: baseline before first vaccination. Vaccinee samples were obtained from the UK trials COV001 and COV002, which included a single-blind randomized controlled phase 2/3 trial of AZD1222 (ChAdOx1 nCoV-19) in healthy adults. Trial participant PBMC samples were collected at day 0 and day 28 after the second dose for TCRbeta chain sequencing. The CDR3 regions of human TCRbeta chains were analyzed by immunosequencing. Turning to the authors' computational methods: TCRs in the repertoires were compared against a reference library of SARS-CoV-2-specific TCRs that had been generated with the MIRA antigen-specificity platform. Breadth was defined as the fraction of unique TCRs that were SARS-CoV-2-associated, and depth was defined as the fraction of total T cells that were SARS-CoV-2-associated. Using the MIRA data, each spike-specific TCR was mapped to the spike region that the TCR reacts to and placed in a CD4 or CD8 class. Log10-transformed breadth and depth values were compared by one-way ANOVA with Sidak's multiple comparisons tests. Drawn from immuneACCESS, this table holds only the in-frame rearrangements with V and J called that TCRdb kept. Clones are partly lost; checked studies trace under half to an unresolved V gene and leave the rest unexplained. The DNA was the basis for D and trimming; V, J and clone size are from that table. The sample table lists roughly 120,000 clones, about 86% of them with a count of one. Approximately 9.6% of the sample goes to the ten largest clones.

These data belong to a study of T cell responses to AZD1222 COVID-19 vaccine (dated by TCRdb to about 2021). Regarding the research as a whole: AZD1222 recipients whose second dose came at about 4 weeks and those whose second dose came at about 12 weeks were combined into one group, since spike-specific TCR depth and breadth did not differ between the two schedules. A total of 240 or so trial participants underwent TCR sequencing, of whom about 200 had received two doses of AZD1222 and about 25 had received two doses of the MenACWY control vaccine. Trial participants were enrolled by age into subgroups of 18-55, 56-69 and 70-plus years, and roughly 160, 29 and 62 TCR-sequenced participants, respectively, were included in these subgroups. What the research found in general, with its limitations: Conclusions about previously exposed vaccinees are limited, since just six AZD1222 recipients were seropositive for SARS-CoV-2 at baseline. Spike-specific TCR breadth and depth rose significantly after two AZD1222 doses compared with day 0 and with MenACWY recipients. In the small 56-69-year group, the increase in depth fell short of significance, most likely because of low power. Because no day 14 peak-response samples were available, the repertoires could be characterized only after the peak T cell response. The whole spike protein was spanned by vaccine-associated CD4 TCRs, and dominant responses were seen in regions 160-218 and 743-854. Epitopes outside the regions mutated in the B.1.351 and B.1.1.7 variants were reportedly recognized by nearly half of the unique spike-specific TCRs. Most participants were white British and females outnumbered males, and the authors suggested that clonal diversity may have been underestimated.

Reading the germline V gene gives CDR1 SGHAT and CDR2 FQNNGV. The V end loses 5 bases and the J end loses 4 bases, and a stretch of 14 bases separates them. The CDR3 numbers 15 residues from cysteine through phenylalanine. The sequence is cut down to CDR3 DNA, 45 bases in frame from base 1. The origin of this receptor is an adult in good health. The sequence joins TRBV11-2 to TRBJ1-4; no confident D gene assignment can be made. This sample comprised peripheral blood, obtained on day 0 of AZD1222 vaccination. The CDR3 reads CASSPMDRLNEKLFF. The DNA sequence is as follows: TGTGCCAGCAGCCCAATGGATAGGCTTAATGAAAAACTGTTTTTT.